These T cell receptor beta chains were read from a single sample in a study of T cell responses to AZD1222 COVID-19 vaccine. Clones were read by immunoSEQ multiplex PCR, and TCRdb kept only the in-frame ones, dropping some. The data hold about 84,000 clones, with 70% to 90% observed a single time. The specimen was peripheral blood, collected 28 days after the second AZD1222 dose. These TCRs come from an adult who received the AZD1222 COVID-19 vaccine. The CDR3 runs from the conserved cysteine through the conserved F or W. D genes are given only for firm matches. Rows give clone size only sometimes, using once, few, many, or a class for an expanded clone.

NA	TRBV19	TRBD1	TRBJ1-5	CASNDRGVSGNQPQHF	TGTGCCAGTAACGACAGGGGGGTTAGTGGCAATCAGCCCCAGCATTTT
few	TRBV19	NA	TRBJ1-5	CASSTAAGQPQHF	TGTGCCAGTAGTACGGCAGCGGGTCAGCCCCAGCATTTT
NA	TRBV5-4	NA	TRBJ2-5	CASSPTALTGTLQETQYF	TGTGCCAGCAGCCCCACGGCCCTCACGGGGACGCTGCAAGAGACCCAGTACTTC
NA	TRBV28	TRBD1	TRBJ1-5	CASSRSGGAFGNQPQHF	TGTGCCAGCAGCAGATCAGGGGGCGCGTTTGGCAATCAGCCCCAGCATTTT
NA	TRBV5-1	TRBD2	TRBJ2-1	CASSPTGLAGLYNEQFF	TGCGCCAGCAGCCCAACCGGGCTGGCGGGACTATACAATGAGCAGTTCTTC
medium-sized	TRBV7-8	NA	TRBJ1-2	CASSFGQGGGYTF	TGTGCCAGCAGCTTCGGCCAGGGAGGGGGCTACACCTTC
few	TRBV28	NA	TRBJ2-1	CASIETAYNEQFF	TGTGCCAGCATAGAGACAGCCTACAATGAGCAGTTCTTC
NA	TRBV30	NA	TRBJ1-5	CAWSGTVLLQPQHF	TGTGCCTGGAGTGGGACAGTGTTATTACAGCCCCAGCATTTT
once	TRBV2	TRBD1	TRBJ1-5	CASRVGQGSQPQHF	TGTGCCAGCAGGGTCGGACAGGGATCTCAGCCCCAGCATTTT
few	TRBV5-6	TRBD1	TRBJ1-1	CASSLRSGTGGTEAFF	TGTGCCAGCAGCCTGAGGTCCGGGACAGGGGGCACTGAAGCTTTCTTT
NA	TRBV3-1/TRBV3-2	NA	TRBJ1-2	CASTSTGQYGYTF	TGTGCCAGCACCTCCACGGGTCAGTACGGCTACACCTTC
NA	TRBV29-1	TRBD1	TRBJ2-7	CSGRDRAYEQYF	TGCAGCGGCCGGGACAGGGCCTACGAGCAGTACTTC
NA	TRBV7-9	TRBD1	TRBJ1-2	CASSSRGGDGYTF	TGTGCCAGCAGCTCCAGGGGGGGCGATGGCTACACCTTC
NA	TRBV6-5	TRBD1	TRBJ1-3	CASNPQGHGNTIYF	TGTGCCAGCAATCCACAGGGGCACGGAAACACCATATATTTT
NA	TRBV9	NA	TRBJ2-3	CASSFAGGAGDTQYF	TGTGCCAGCAGCTTCGCTGGAGGGGCAGGAGATACGCAGTATTTT
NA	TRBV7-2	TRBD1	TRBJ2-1	CASTLQGTHYNEQFF	TGTGCCAGCACCTTACAGGGGACCCACTACAATGAGCAGTTCTTC
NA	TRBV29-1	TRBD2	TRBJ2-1	CSVQRGSDNEQFF	TGCAGCGTCCAGCGGGGGAGCGACAATGAGCAGTTCTTC
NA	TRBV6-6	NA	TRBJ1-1	CASSTLQGTTFF	TGTGCCAGCAGCACCCTTCAGGGTACAACTTTCTTT
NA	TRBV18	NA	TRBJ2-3	CASSPDYQGDTQYF	TGTGCCAGCTCACCCGATTATCAGGGAGATACGCAGTATTTT
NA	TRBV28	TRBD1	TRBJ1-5	CASSFSDRGDQPQHF	TGTGCCAGCAGTTTTTCTGACAGGGGAGACCAGCCCCAGCATTTT
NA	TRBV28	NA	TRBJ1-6	CASVRRGSYNSPLHF	TGTGCCAGCGTCCGCCGGGGCTCCTATAATTCACCCCTCCACTTT
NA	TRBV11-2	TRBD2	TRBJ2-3	CASSWTSGGSTDTQYF	TGTGCCAGCAGCTGGACTAGCGGGGGGAGCACAGATACGCAGTATTTT
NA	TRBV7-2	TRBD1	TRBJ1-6	CASSLQQGGSPLHF	TGTGCCAGCAGCTTACAGCAGGGGGGATCACCCCTCCACTTT
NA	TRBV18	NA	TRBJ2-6	CASSPGSSGANVLTF	TGTGCCAGCTCCCCCGGGTCTTCTGGGGCCAACGTCCTGACTTTC
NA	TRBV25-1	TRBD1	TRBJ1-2	CASSESSRGKWGYTF	TGTGCCAGCAGTGAATCCAGCAGGGGGAAGTGGGGCTACACCTTC
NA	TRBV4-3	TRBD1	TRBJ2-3	CASSHNRDRTDTQYF	TGCGCCAGCAGCCACAACCGGGACAGAACAGATACGCAGTATTTT
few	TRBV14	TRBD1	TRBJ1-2	CASSQRTGSGYTF	TGTGCCAGCAGCCAAAGGACAGGGTCCGGCTACACCTTC
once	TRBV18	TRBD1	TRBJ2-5	CASQGAETQYF	TGTGCCAGTCAGGGGGCTGAGACCCAGTACTTC
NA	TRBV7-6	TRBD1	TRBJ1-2	CASSPRTGDGYTF	TGTGCCAGCAGCCCGCGGACAGGGGATGGCTACACCTTC
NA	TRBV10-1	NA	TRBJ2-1	CASSDTGRPYNEQFF	TGCGCCAGCAGTGATACAGGGCGCCCCTACAATGAGCAGTTCTTC
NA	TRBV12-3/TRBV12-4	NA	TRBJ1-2	CASSRTSADGYTF	TGTGCCAGCAGTCGGACGTCCGCGGACGGCTACACCTTC
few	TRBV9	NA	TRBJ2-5	CASSAGDFQETQYF	TGTGCCAGCAGCGCGGGGGACTTTCAAGAGACCCAGTACTTC
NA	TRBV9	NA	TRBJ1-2	CASSENPGTDMGHGYTF	TGTGCCAGCAGCGAGAACCCCGGGACGGACATGGGGCATGGCTACACCTTC
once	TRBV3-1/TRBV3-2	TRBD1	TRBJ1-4	CASSQDDRVGEKLFF	TGTGCCAGCAGCCAAGATGACAGGGTTGGTGAAAAACTGTTTTTT
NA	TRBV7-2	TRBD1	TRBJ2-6	CASSLGDRPSGANVLTF	TGTGCCAGCAGCTTAGGGGACAGGCCCTCTGGGGCCAACGTCCTGACTTTC
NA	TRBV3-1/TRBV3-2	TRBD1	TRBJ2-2	CASSPDRGVTGELFF	TGTGCCAGCAGCCCGGACAGGGGGGTCACCGGGGAGCTGTTTTTT
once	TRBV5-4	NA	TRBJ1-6	CASSPGQGKRVPLHF	TGTGCCAGCAGCCCCGGCCAGGGGAAGAGAGTACCCCTCCACTTT
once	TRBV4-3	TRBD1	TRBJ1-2	CASSQEPPGQGLNYGYTF	TGCGCCAGCAGCCAGGAACCCCCGGGACAGGGATTGAACTATGGCTACACCTTC
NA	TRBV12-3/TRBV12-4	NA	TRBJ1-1	CASTSLTEAFF	TGTGCCAGCACGAGTCTCACTGAAGCTTTCTTT
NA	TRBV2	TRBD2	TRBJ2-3	CASSEVPSGVSYF	TGTGCCAGCAGTGAAGTGCCTAGCGGGGTTTCGTATTTT
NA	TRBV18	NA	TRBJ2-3	CASSLEETDTQYF	TGTGCCAGCTCGTTGGAGGAGACAGATACGCAGTATTTT
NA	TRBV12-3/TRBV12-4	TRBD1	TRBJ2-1	CASSPGQYNEQFF	TGTGCCAGCAGTCCGGGACAGTACAATGAGCAGTTCTTC
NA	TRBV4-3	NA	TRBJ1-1	CASSQGADSGTEAFF	TGCGCCAGCAGCCAAGGCGCGGACTCGGGCACTGAAGCTTTCTTT
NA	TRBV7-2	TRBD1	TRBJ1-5	CASTYRQGPNQPQHF	TGTGCCAGCACCTACCGACAGGGGCCAAATCAGCCCCAGCATTTT
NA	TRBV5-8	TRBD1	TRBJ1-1	CASSLRPGGANTEAFF	TGTGCCAGCAGCTTGAGGCCAGGGGGAGCGAACACTGAAGCTTTCTTT
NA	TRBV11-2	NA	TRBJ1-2	CASSLVFESNYGYTF	TGTGCCAGCAGCTTAGTCTTTGAATCTAACTATGGCTACACCTTC
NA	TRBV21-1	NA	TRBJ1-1	CASSHPTEAKNTEAFF	TGTGCCAGCAGCCACCCGACAGAGGCTAAGAACACTGAAGCTTTCTTT
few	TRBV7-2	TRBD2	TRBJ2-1	CASSLAAGGLNEQFF	TGTGCCAGCAGCTTAGCAGCGGGAGGGCTCAATGAGCAGTTCTTC
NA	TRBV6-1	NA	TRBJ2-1	CASSEAPAPGEQFF	TGTGCCAGCAGTGAAGCCCCAGCCCCAGGGGAGCAGTTCTTC